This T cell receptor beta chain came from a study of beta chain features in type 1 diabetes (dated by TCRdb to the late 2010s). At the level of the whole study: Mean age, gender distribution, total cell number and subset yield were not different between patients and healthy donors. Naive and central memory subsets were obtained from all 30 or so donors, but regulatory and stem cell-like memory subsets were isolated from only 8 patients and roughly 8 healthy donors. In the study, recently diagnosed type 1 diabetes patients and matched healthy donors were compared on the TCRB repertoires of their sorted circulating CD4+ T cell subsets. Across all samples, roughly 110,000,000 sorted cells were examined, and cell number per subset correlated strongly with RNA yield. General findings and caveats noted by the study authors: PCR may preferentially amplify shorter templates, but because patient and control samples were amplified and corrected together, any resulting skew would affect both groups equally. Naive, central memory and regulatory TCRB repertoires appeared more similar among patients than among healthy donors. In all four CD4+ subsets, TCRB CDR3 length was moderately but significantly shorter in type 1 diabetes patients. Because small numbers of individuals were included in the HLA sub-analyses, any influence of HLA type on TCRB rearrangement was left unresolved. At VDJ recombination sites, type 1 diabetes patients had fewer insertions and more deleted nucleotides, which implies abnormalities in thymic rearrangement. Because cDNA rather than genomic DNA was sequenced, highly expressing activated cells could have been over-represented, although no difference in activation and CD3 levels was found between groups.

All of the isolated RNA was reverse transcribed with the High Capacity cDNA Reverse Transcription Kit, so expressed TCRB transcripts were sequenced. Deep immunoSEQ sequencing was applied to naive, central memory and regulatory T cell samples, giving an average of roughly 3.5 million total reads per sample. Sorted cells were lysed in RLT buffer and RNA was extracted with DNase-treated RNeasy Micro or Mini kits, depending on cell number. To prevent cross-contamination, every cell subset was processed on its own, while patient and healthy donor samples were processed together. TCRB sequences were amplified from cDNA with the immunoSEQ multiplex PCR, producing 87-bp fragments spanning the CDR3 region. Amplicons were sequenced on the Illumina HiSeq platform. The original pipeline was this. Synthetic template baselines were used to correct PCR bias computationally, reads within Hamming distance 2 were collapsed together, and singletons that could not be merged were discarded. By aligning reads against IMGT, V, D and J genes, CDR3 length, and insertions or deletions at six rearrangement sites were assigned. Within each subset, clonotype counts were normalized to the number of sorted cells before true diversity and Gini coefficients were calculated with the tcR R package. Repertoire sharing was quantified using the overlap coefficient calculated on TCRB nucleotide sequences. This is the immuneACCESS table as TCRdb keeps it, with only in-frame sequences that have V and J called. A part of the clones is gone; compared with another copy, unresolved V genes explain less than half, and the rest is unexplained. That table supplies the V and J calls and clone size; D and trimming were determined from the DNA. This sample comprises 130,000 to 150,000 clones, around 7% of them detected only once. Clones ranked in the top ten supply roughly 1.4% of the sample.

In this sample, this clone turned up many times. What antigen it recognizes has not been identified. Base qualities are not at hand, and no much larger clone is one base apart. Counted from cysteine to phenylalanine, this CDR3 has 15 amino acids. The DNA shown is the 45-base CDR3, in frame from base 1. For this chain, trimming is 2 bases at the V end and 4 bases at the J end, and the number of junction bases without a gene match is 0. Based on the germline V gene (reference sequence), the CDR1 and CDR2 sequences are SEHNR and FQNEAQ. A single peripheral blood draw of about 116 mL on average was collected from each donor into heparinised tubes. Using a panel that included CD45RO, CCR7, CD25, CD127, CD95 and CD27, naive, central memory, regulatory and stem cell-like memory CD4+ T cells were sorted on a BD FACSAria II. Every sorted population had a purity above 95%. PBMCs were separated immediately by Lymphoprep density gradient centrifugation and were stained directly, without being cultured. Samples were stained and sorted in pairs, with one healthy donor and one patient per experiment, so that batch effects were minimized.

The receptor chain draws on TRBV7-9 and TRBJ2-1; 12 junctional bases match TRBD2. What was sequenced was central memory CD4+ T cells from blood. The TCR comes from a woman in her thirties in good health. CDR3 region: CASSLTSGRYNEQFF. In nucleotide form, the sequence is TGTGCCAGCAGCTTAACTAGCGGGAGGTACAATGAGCAGTTCTTC.